These T cell receptor beta chains were read from a single sample in a study of T cells after posttransplantation cyclophosphamide. Sequencing used immunoSEQ multiplex PCR; TCRdb keeps in-frame clones, though not all of them. The data contain approximately 11,000 clones, under 95% of them seen just once; the ten biggest clones take up 3% to 4.5%. The sequencing here drew on PBMCs, taken after allogeneic stem cell transplant with posttransplant cyclophosphamide. The receptors shown here come from a female patient aged 30 to 40 who received an allogeneic stem cell transplant from an unrelated donor, was CMV-positive, and had no GVHD. Some T cells may be the graft donor's. The CDR3 runs from the conserved cysteine through the conserved F or W. The D gene is left open where the match is weak. Rows may omit the clone size; those that give it use once, few, many or a size class.

J,D,V,size,CDR3,DNA
TRBJ1-6,-,TRBV28,-,CASTHDPDSPLHF,TGTGCCAGCACCCATGATCCAGATTCCCCCCTCCACTTT
TRBJ1-1,TRBD1,TRBV5-1,-,CASSLVGQGAGAFF,TGCGCCAGCAGCTTGGTGGGACAGGGGGCTGGGGCTTTCTTT
TRBJ1-1,-,TRBV28,-,CASSPPTVPEAFF,TGTGCCAGCAGTCCACCCACAGTCCCTGAAGCTTTCTTT
TRBJ1-2,-,TRBV27,-,CATRRVKGYYGYTF,TGTGCCACCCGGCGGGTTAAGGGTTACTATGGCTACACCTTC
TRBJ2-7,-,TRBV21-1,-,CASSFRDRGYEQYF,TGTGCCAGCAGCTTCCGGGACAGGGGCTACGAGCAGTACTTC
TRBJ2-7,TRBD1,TRBV6-1,-,CASRDRDGYEQYF,TGTGCCAGCAGAGACAGGGATGGCTACGAGCAGTACTTC
TRBJ2-7,-,TRBV28,-,CASSFAAAGYEQYF,TGTGCCAGCAGTTTTGCGGCAGCTGGCTACGAGCAGTACTTT
TRBJ2-3,TRBD2,TRBV30,once,CAWRTAGGEDTQYF,TGTGCCTGGAGAACAGCGGGAGGAGAGGATACGCAGTATTTT
TRBJ2-7,TRBD1,TRBV5-1,-,CASSLRGTGEGSYEQYF,TGCGCCAGCAGCTTAAGAGGGACAGGGGAGGGGTCCTACGAGCAGTACTTC
TRBJ2-2,-,TRBV19,-,CASSIDGNTGELFF,TGTGCCAGTAGTATAGACGGGAACACCGGGGAGCTGTTTTTT
TRBJ2-2,-,TRBV11-2,-,CASSLTLGGDTGELFF,TGTGCCAGCAGCTTGACGCTTGGCGGGGACACCGGGGAGCTGTTTTTT
TRBJ2-7,TRBD1,TRBV6-5,-,CASSYEGAGEQYF,TGTGCCAGCAGTTACGAGGGGGCGGGCGAGCAGTACTTC
TRBJ2-7,-,TRBV5-1,-,CASSLVQASYEQYF,TGCGCCAGCAGCTTGGTACAGGCCTCCTACGAGCAGTACTTC
TRBJ1-1,TRBD1,TRBV5-1,-,CASSLDTGVTEAFF,TGCGCCAGCAGCTTGGATACAGGGGTCACTGAAGCTTTCTTT
TRBJ2-3,TRBD1,TRBV19,-,CASSTDRVDTQYF,TGTGCCAGTAGTACGGACAGGGTAGATACGCAGTATTTT
TRBJ1-1,-,TRBV27,-,CASSLGRVGWSTEAFF,TGTGCCAGCAGTTTAGGCCGGGTAGGTTGGAGCACTGAAGCTTTCTTT